This T cell receptor (beta chain) was recovered during a study of post-analysis software for immune sequencing data (dated by TCRdb to between 2014 and 2016). About the full investigation: Relapsing-remitting, secondary progressive and progressive-relapsing multiple sclerosis were recorded as disease courses, and subtype annotation was lacking for some patients. The patient repertoires were set against about 12 previously published healthy control repertoires from donors whose ages ranged from 6 to 25 years. A subset of samples was prepared in parallel using single-end sample barcoding, then pooled and co-amplified after Illumina adapter ligation.

Library preparation used PCR. Sequencing took place on an Illumina HiSeq 2500. To reduce PCR and sequencing biases, unique molecular identifiers were incorporated into the TCR beta cDNA libraries. Approximately 500,000 cDNA molecules were obtained per 1 to 10 million input T cells, so each molecule approximated one T cell. Patient libraries were prepared and sequenced with the same protocol used for the earlier healthy control dataset. Samples belonging to the same batch were prepared together, multiplexed and sequenced on a shared HiSeq lane. The authors' analysis ran thus. Raw barcoded reads were processed with MIGEC, discarding single-read molecular identifier groups before consensus assembly and CDR3 extraction. Clonotype tables were post-analysed with VDJtools, and diversity was normalized by down-sampling all datasets to the smallest sample size. To correct batch-related cross-sample contamination, repertoire overlap clustering matched CDR3 amino acid sequences but not nucleotide sequences. TCRdb trimmed public reads at Q25 via fastp, called clones via MiXCR and kept in-frame beta chains. Entries are consolidated by CDR3 protein sequence, retaining the most common genes and DNA. The V and J calls come from TCRdb's annotation, not from the publication. The sample records approximately 770,000 distinct CDR3 sequences, about 45% of which are singletons. The biggest ten clones account for roughly 4.9% of the sample.

To demonstrate the VDJtools post-analysis software, TCR beta repertoires were profiled from the peripheral blood of roughly 14 young patients with multiple sclerosis. The patients with multiple sclerosis were children and adolescents between roughly 6 and 16 years of age. Overall study outcomes, separate from this receptor: The control group was slightly older than the multiple sclerosis patient group. Significantly lower normalized Chao1 diversity was found in multiple sclerosis patients than in controls, suggesting substantial peripheral T-cell clonal expansion. Direct clustering with F measure revealed strong co-clustering of samples prepared in the same batch, which led to a batch-effect correction. Patients showed significantly higher frequencies than controls for five TRBV segments, among them TRBV5-6, TRBV5-1 and TRBV20-1.

Looking up the germline V gene yields CDR1 SGHRS and CDR2 YFSETQ. The CDR3 sequence holds 14 residues, the cysteine and phenylalanine included. The kept DNA is CDR3 alone, 42 bases in frame from the first base. The trim is 4 bases for V and 8 bases for J, with a gap of 15 bases between the germline ends. This clonotype appeared a few times. Its binding antigen is unknown. Qualities for individual bases were not recorded, and no much larger clone is one base off. This receptor was identified in a girl aged 5-17 years with multiple sclerosis. The sample was blood. Rearrangement joined TRBV5-1 to TRBJ1-4; the D gene is perhaps TRBD1, from 6 matching bases. The CDR3 here reads CASSPGGSGEKLFF. The DNA sequence reads TGCGCCAGCAGCCCCGGGGGCTCGGGGGAAAAACTGTTTTTT.